Presented here are 18 T cell receptor beta chains from one specimen sequenced in a study of cytomegalovirus exposure and HLA in healthy donors. The PCR contained 60 Vbeta and 13 Jbeta primers. TCRdb keeps only in-frame clones here, not all; method: immunoSEQ multiplex PCR. The sample contains about 120,000 clones, 65% to 85% of which appear only once. The sample consisted of PBMCs. The receptors were gathered from a man aged 50-59 years in good health and CMV-seronegative.

The chain is built from TRBV7-8 and TRBJ2-5; tentatively, D is TRBD1 (7 bases). The germline gives CDR1 SGHVS, CDR2 FQNEAQ. CDR3 length: 14 amino acids. V shed 5 bases and J shed 2 bases, with 12 bases lying between them. Here the CDR3 DNA reads TGTGCCAGCAGCGCAGGGGGGACTCAAGAGACCCAGTACTTC. Residues: CASSAGGTQETQYF.

V usage is TRBV7-2 and J usage is TRBJ2-5; 13 nucleotides align to TRBD2. The V segment lost 6 bases and the J segment 3 bases; nucleotides outside the gene matches: 1. This CDR3 spans 14 amino acids. The V gene's germline CDR1 is SGHTA and CDR2 FQGNSA. This CDR3 is CASRLAGGEETQYF. The DNA of the CDR3 is TGTGCCAGCAGACTAGCGGGGGGGGAAGAGACCCAGTACTTC.

The J gene is TRBJ1-1, the V gene TRBV27, with 9 bases aligning to TRBD1. The CDR3 is made up of 16 amino acids. V was pared by 6 bases and J by 4 bases, with 12 bases of the junction left unmatched. Germline V gene lookup returns CDR1 MNHEY and CDR2 SMNVEV (reference sequence). CDR3 coding DNA: TGTGCCAGCAGGCGTACCGGGACAGGGTTCGGCACTGAAGCTTTCTTT. As protein: CASRRTGTGFGTEAFF.

This clone was observed a handful of times. The chain combines TRBV9 with TRBJ1-1; D gene uncertain. CDR1 SGDLS and CDR2 YYNGEE come from the germline V gene. The germline V and J ends were trimmed by 6 bases and 4 bases, with 13 bases remaining between them. The CDR3 has 13 residues. The CDR3 nucleotides read TGTGCCAGCACTATCCTCGAGGGCACTGAAGCTTTCTTT. Residues: CASTILEGTEAFF. Drawing the rest from reference TRBV9 and TRBJ1-1, the complete variable domain is DSGVTQTPKHLITATGQRVTLRCSPRSGDLSVYWYQQSLDQGLQFLIQYYNGEERAKGNILERFSAQQFPDLHSELNLSSLELGDSALYFCASTILEGTEAFFGQGTRLTVV.

The rearrangement uses TRBV19 and TRBJ1-2; D is unclear. V was pared by 3 bases and J by 2 bases, with 7 bases between. This CDR3 is built from 13 residues. Germline V gives CDR1 LNHDA, CDR2 SQIVND (reference sequence). This CDR3 is CASSISGNYGYTF. CDR3 DNA sequence: TGTGCCAGTAGTATTTCGGGGAACTATGGCTACACCTTC.

With respect to this clone: The sample contains more than one DNA sequence encoding this CDR3. The chain carries TRBV19 and TRBJ1-1, with D hard to call. Trimming shortened V by 0 bases and J by 4 bases, and 6 bases separated the two germline ends. Germline V gives CDR1 LNHDA, CDR2 SQIVND (reference sequence). There are 13 residues in the CDR3. The CDR3 DNA is TGTGCCAGTAGTATAGATCTCGGCACTGAAGCTTTCTTT. This translates into CASSIDLGTEAFF.

The gene calls are TRBV7-2 and TRBJ2-1; 8 bases match TRBD2. V shed 6 bases, J shed 10 bases, and the junction held 8 bases outside the gene matches. CDR3 length: 13 residues. Germline CDR1 SGHTA, CDR2 FQGNSA. The DNA for the CDR3 is TGTGCCAGCAGACTAGCGGTACAACCCGAGCAGTTCTTC. This translates into CASRLAVQPEQFF.

This clone was observed a few times. The genes are TRBV6-1 and TRBJ2-5; 7 nucleotides line up with TRBD1. Germline V gene lookup returns CDR1 MNHNS and CDR2 SASEGT. J lost 4 bases, V lost 6 bases, and 11 bases had no gene match. CDR3 length equals 15 residues. CDR3 nucleotide sequence: TGTGCCAGCAGACGAGACAGGGATTTCCCAGAGACCCAGTACTTC. Translated: CASRRDRDFPETQYF.

The chain recombines TRBV6-5 with TRBJ2-1; D is unresolved. The CDR3 spans 14 residues. Germline V CDR1 and CDR2: MNHEY, SVGAGI. The ends were cut back, 0 bases at V and 4 bases at J, with 7 bases in the middle. In DNA form, the CDR3 reads TGTGCCAGCAGTTACTCGGGCCTGTACAATGAGCAGTTCTTC. The encoded protein is CASSYSGLYNEQFF.

This chain uses TRBV11-2 with TRBJ1-2; D is possibly TRBD1 (5 bases). Germline V gives CDR1 SGHAT, CDR2 FQNNGV. The germline V and J ends were trimmed by 4 bases and 8 bases, with 23 bases remaining between them. This CDR3 comprises 16 residues. DNA of the CDR3: TGTGCCAGCAGCTCCGATTGGGACGGAGGGATCGGAGGCTACACCTTC. As protein: CASSSDWDGGIGGYTF.

This rearrangement joins TRBV28 to TRBJ2-7; D is perhaps TRBD2 (5 bases). V lost 7 bases and J lost 3, with 16 bases in between. The CDR3 spans 14 residues. CDR1 is MDHEN, CDR2 SYDVKM, per germline. The CDR3 sequence: CASKEERVNYEQYF. In nucleotides, the CDR3 is TGTGCCAGCAAAGAAGAGAGGGTAAACTACGAGCAGTACTTC.

This chain connects TRBV2 to TRBJ2-1, with a weak D call TRBD2 (5 bases). Germline-derived CDR1 and CDR2 are SNHLY and FYNNEI. The CDR3 runs to 15 residues. V was trimmed by 5 bases and J by 5 bases, leaving 16 bases between them. CDR3 sequence: CASSYLVSGNNEQFF. The CDR3 nucleotides are TGTGCCAGCAGTTACCTAGTGTCCGGGAACAATGAGCAGTTCTTC.

The CDR3 is CASSPRTAGTEAFF. As DNA, the CDR3 is TGTGCCAGCAGCCCCCGGACAGCCGGGACTGAAGCTTTCTTT. V is TRBV9 and J is TRBJ1-1, with D possibly being TRBD1 (6 bases). The CDR3 runs 14 residues. Germline CDR1 and CDR2: SGDLS and YYNGEE. Trimming shortened V by 4 bases and J by 5 bases, and 15 bases separated the two germline ends.

The CDR3 protein is CASSREQVNQPQHF. The CDR3 nucleotides are TGTGCCAGCAGCCGGGAGCAGGTCAATCAGCCCCAGCATTTT. The chain combines TRBV6-5 with TRBJ1-5, with D hard to call. The ends were cut back, 6 bases at V and 3 bases at J, with 12 bases in the middle. The CDR3 is 14 amino acids. Germline V gives CDR1 MNHEY, CDR2 SVGAGI.

The V gene is TRBV7-8, the J gene TRBJ2-7; 9 bases are shared with TRBD1. Germline CDR1 reads SGHVS; CDR2 reads FQNEAQ. Unmatched junction bases numbered 1, after V lost 0 bases and J lost 1 base. The CDR3 spans 15 residues. The chain's CDR3 is CASSLAGQGSYEQYF. DNA of the CDR3: TGTGCCAGCAGCTTAGCTGGACAGGGGTCCTACGAGCAGTACTTC.

This rearrangement joins TRBV5-4 to TRBJ1-2; TRBD1 aligns across 8 bases. Germline CDR1 and CDR2: SGHNT and YYREEE (reference sequence). CDR3 length: 14 residues. V was pared by 4 bases and J by 2 bases, with 4 bases of the junction left unmatched. CDR3 nucleotides: TGTGCCAGCAGCACGGGACAGGACAACTATGGCTACACCTTC. It is translated as CASSTGQDNYGYTF.

This chain joins TRBV7-3 and TRBJ2-3; 10 bases fit TRBD2. This CDR3 is 15 amino acids long. The germline gives CDR1 SGHTA, CDR2 FQGTGA. Germline trimming cut 3 bases from V and 2 bases from J; bases unmatched to any gene: 2. In nucleotides, the CDR3 is TGTGCCAGCAGCTTGCTAGCGGGGGACACAGATACGCAGTATTTT. Encoded protein: CASSLLAGDTDTQYF.

The chain links TRBV19 to TRBJ2-1; D might be TRBD1 (6 bases). With 3 bases removed from V and 3 bases from J, the gap between germline ends came to 9 bases. Germline CDR1 reads LNHDA; CDR2 reads SQIVND (reference sequence). The CDR3 runs 14 residues. CDR3 bases: TGTGCCAGTAGTATCCAGGGGCTCTACAATGAGCAGTTCTTC. It codes for CASSIQGLYNEQFF.